A single T cell receptor beta chain is shown here with its context. CDR1 and CDR2 from the germline V gene are MNHNS and SASEGT. With 2 bases clipped from V and 6 bases from J, the junction kept 7 bases outside the gene matches. The CDR3 extends over 15 amino acids. The data stem from a study of identifying expanded T cells in peripheral blood. The data were produced by immunoSEQ multiplex PCR, yet TCRdb's version contains in-frame clones alone and is incomplete. The sample has more than 85,000 clones, 88% seen once. The source material was blood. The V gene is TRBV6-1, the J gene TRBJ2-1; 7 bases line up with TRBD1. The receptor's source is a person between 18 and 75 years old in good health. The CDR3 sequence is CASSETTGEGNEQFF. The CDR3 nucleotides are TGTGCCAGCAGTGAAACCACAGGGGAAGGCAATGAGCAGTTCTTC.